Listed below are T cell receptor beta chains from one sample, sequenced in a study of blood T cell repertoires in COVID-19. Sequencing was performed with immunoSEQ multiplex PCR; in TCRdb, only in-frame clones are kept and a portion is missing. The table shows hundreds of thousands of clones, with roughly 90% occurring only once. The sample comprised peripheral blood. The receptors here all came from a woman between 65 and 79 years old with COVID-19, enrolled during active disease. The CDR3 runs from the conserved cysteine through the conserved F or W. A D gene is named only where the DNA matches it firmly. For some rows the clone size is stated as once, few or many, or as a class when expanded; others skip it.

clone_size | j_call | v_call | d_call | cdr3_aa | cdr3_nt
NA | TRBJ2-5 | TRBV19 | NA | CASTGFTKETQYF | TGTGCCAGTACTGGTTTTACTAAAGAGACCCAGTACTTC
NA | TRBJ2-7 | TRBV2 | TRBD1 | CASIADRGREQYF | TGTGCCAGCATAGCCGACAGGGGGAGGGAGCAGTACTTC
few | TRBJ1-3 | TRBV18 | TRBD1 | CASSLGGTANSGNTIYF | TGTGCCAGCTCACTCGGCGGGACAGCCAACTCTGGAAACACCATATATTTT
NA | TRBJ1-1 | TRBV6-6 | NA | CASSSQTGSYTEAFF | TGTGCCAGCAGTTCCCAGACAGGTTCGTACACTGAAGCTTTCTTT
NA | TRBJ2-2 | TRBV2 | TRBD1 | CASNRGNPGELFF | TGTGCCAGTAACAGGGGGAACCCCGGGGAGCTGTTTTTT
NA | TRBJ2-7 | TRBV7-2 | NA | CASSLGGTYEQYF | TGTGCCAGCAGCTTAGGCGGTACCTACGAGCAGTACTTC
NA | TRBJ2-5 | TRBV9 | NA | CASSAGSEETQYF | TGTGCCAGCAGCGCAGGATCGGAAGAGACCCAGTACTTC
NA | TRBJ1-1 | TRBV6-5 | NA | CASSYSILARGTEAFF | TGTGCCAGCAGTTACTCGATTTTGGCCAGGGGCACTGAAGCTTTCTTT
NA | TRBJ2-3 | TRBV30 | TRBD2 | CAWSPEFLAGSSTDTQYF | TGTGCCTGGAGCCCCGAGTTCCTAGCGGGGTCTAGCACAGATACGCAGTATTTT
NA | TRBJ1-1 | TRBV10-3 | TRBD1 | CAISGTGTEAFF | TGTGCCATCAGCGGGACAGGGACTGAAGCTTTCTTT
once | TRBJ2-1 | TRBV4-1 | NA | CASSQGLARSVYNEQFF | TGCGCCAGCAGCCAAGGGCTAGCGCGGAGTGTTTACAATGAGCAGTTCTTC
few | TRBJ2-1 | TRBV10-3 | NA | CAISERDNEQFF | TGTGCCATCAGTGAGCGGGACAATGAGCAGTTCTTC
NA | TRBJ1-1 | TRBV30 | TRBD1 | CAWGQGSGEAFF | TGTGCCTGGGGACAGGGGTCGGGGGAAGCTTTCTTT
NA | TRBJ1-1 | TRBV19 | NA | CASSIGEKAFF | TGTGCCAGTAGTATCGGGGAGAAAGCTTTCTTT
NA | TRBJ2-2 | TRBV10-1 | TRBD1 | CASRQDRATGELFF | TGCGCCAGCAGACAGGACAGGGCTACCGGGGAGCTGTTTTTT
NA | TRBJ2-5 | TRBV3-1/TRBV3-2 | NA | CASSQNRRETQYF | TGTGCCAGCAGCCAAAACAGGCGAGAGACCCAGTACTTC
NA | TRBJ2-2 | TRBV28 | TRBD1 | CASTSHRGLNTGELFF | TGTGCCAGCACCTCGCACAGGGGGCTTAACACCGGGGAGCTGTTTTTT
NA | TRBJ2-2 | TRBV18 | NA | CASSTQAGSNTGELFF | TGTGCCAGCTCTACACAGGCAGGGTCGAACACCGGGGAGCTGTTTTTT
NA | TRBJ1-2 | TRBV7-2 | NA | CASSGADGLGYTF | TGTGCCAGCAGCGGAGCGGACGGTTTGGGCTACACCTTC
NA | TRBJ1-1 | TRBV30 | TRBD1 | CAWSLVQGFNTEAFF | TGTGCCTGGAGTTTAGTACAGGGGTTTAACACTGAAGCTTTCTTT
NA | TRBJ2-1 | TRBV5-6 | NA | CASPEWTGRDLNEQFF | TGTGCCAGCCCCGAATGGACAGGGAGGGACCTCAATGAGCAGTTCTTC
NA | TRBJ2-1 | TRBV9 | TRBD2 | CASSVVSLAGTSSSYNEQFF | TGTGCCAGCAGCGTAGTATCCCTAGCGGGGACCTCGAGCTCCTACAATGAGCAGTTCTTC
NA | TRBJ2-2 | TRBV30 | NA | CAWTLYTGELFF | TGTGCCTGGACCCTTTACACCGGGGAGCTGTTTTTT
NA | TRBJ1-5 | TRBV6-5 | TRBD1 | CASSYDPGQPREPQHF | TGTGCCAGCAGTTACGATCCGGGACAGCCTAGGGAGCCCCAGCATTTT
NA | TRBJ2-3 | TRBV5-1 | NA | CASSLPGTDTQYF | TGCGCCAGCAGCTTGCCGGGCACAGATACGCAGTATTTT
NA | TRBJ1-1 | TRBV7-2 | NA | CASSLSGGNTEAFF | TGTGCCAGCAGCCTAAGCGGGGGAAACACTGAAGCTTTCTTT
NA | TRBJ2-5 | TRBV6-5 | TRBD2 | CASSPIAGIQETQYF | TGTGCCAGCAGCCCCATAGCGGGGATCCAAGAGACCCAGTACTTC
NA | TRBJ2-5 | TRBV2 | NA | CASSGREKQETQYF | TGTGCCAGCAGTGGGAGGGAAAAACAAGAGACCCAGTACTTC
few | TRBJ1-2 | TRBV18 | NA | CASSPLGQDGYTF | TGTGCCAGCTCACCATTGGGGCAAGATGGCTACACCTTC
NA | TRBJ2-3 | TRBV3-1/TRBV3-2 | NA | CASSRLSSTDTQYF | TGTGCCAGCAGTCGACTTTCTAGCACAGATACGCAGTATTTT
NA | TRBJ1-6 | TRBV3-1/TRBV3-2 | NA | CASSRAESNSPLHF | TGTGCCAGCAGCCGCGCGGAAAGCAATTCACCCCTCCACTTT